A selection of T cell receptor beta chains follows, all from one sample in a study of metastatic and nonmetastatic thyroid tumors. MiXCR reprocessed the PCR reads for TCRdb. Of about 6,600 clones in the sample, about 33% were seen once. Sequencing used adjacent normal tissue. These receptors came from a female donor with papillary thyroid cancer or a benign thyroid nodule (not recorded which). Some clones in this sample may be carry-over from other donors' samples. Both conserved end residues are trimmed from each CDR3. The D gene is left open where the match is weak. Clone size appears in some rows only: once, few, many, or a class for an expanded clone.

j_call clone_size v_call d_call cdr3_aa
TRBJ2-7 NA TRBV6-6 NA ASSYSISYEQY
TRBJ2-7 NA TRBV20-1 NA SARPPNGRTYEQY
TRBJ1-2 few TRBV19 NA ASSISVLERNGYT
TRBJ1-1 NA TRBV6-2/TRBV6-3 TRBD1 ASILRDRVSEAF
TRBJ1-1 NA TRBV30 NA AWSVLGLNTEAF
TRBJ2-1 NA TRBV6-1 NA ASSEQTSYNEQF
TRBJ2-2 large TRBV19 NA ASFTGHPNTGELF
TRBJ2-3 NA TRBV20-1 TRBD2 SATLIAGGVTDTQY
TRBJ2-7 few TRBV7-8 TRBD1 ASSLGGQESYEQY
TRBJ2-2 NA TRBV6-6 TRBD1 ASSYSTQGWNDRELF
TRBJ2-7 large TRBV5-1 TRBD2 ASSLESGGFYEQY
TRBJ2-7 NA TRBV12-5 NA ASAPFPVEGSNEQY
TRBJ2-1 NA TRBV27 TRBD2 ASRREGFYNEQF
TRBJ1-5 NA TRBV3-1 NA ASSQYAGLGQPQH
TRBJ1-1 NA TRBV6-2/TRBV6-3 NA ASQIGGLQNTEAL
TRBJ2-7 NA TRBV20-1 NA SAAHPDSTNEQY
TRBJ1-2 few TRBV10-2 NA ASTPSGGRGGYT
TRBJ2-1 NA TRBV19 TRBD2 ASSIGRGLAGGKQF
TRBJ2-2 few TRBV6-1 TRBD2 ASRGLAGVRTGELF
TRBJ2-1 few TRBV27 TRBD2 ASTGEGRSEQF
TRBJ2-1 NA TRBV6-1 NA ASGWNFNEQF
TRBJ2-7 NA TRBV27 TRBD1 ASSLTGQVAYEQY
TRBJ1-5 NA TRBV28 NA ASSLGRVHGYQPQH
TRBJ2-7 NA TRBV20-1 TRBD1 SAAPGQGASYEQY
TRBJ1-2 few TRBV6-1 NA AAQSGQLLDYGYT
TRBJ2-1 NA TRBV6-1 TRBD1 ASSERDRGLNNEQF
TRBJ1-1 few TRBV5-8 NA ASSLGWHRNTEAS
TRBJ1-1 few TRBV28 NA ASSPGTSGNTEAF
TRBJ2-2 NA TRBV27 TRBD1 ASSFWSPWTGDTGELF
TRBJ2-7 few TRBV20-1 TRBD2 SARPSTSGLYEQY
TRBJ2-1 few TRBV20-1 NA SAGYRGEQF
TRBJ1-2 NA TRBV19 TRBD1 ASSPQGADGGGYT
TRBJ2-2 NA TRBV10-1 NA ASSEIGPGELF
TRBJ1-2 NA TRBV2 NA ASSELPNRDRLSGSYGYT
TRBJ2-1 few TRBV7-8 TRBD2 ASSPPLAGAEQF
TRBJ1-5 few TRBV10-3 NA AISEYKGTNQPQH
TRBJ1-4 NA TRBV11-2 NA ASSPQAREGKLF
TRBJ2-7 few TRBV6-1 NA ASSATNGYEQY
TRBJ1-1 few TRBV18 NA ASSADRTNTEAF
TRBJ2-5 few TRBV28 NA ASSLLGETQY
TRBJ1-2 few TRBV7-2 NA ASSLRVSGYT
TRBJ2-6 NA TRBV6-2/TRBV6-3 TRBD1 ASSYSGTGRPGANVLT
TRBJ2-7 few TRBV12-3/TRBV12-4 NA ASSFRRDYEQY
TRBJ2-1 few TRBV28 TRBD1 ASSFSHRGDDEQF
TRBJ2-6 medium-sized TRBV9 NA ASSAGTLGANVLT